This T cell receptor (beta chain) was sequenced during a study of OX40 agonist ivuxolimab in advanced cancers. In the study overall: Dose-escalation patients had hepatocellular carcinoma, melanoma, renal cell or head and neck cancer. Participants averaged roughly 60 years of age (range about 23 to 79) and were around 80% male.

Data came from immunoSEQ multiplex PCR; TCRdb stores just in-frame clones and leaves some out. The sample lists around 13,000 clones; roughly 82% were seen once. The TCR sequence derives from an adult with an advanced solid tumor such as melanoma, head and neck, liver or kidney cancer. The sample was CD4+ or CD8+ T cells sorted from blood, taken in a trial of the OX40 agonist ivuxolimab.

The CDR3 sequence is CASSLYVDTEAFF. Written as DNA, the CDR3 is TGTGCCAGCAGCTTATATGTGGACACTGAAGCTTTCTTT. V gene TRBV11-2 combines with J gene TRBJ1-1; D not certain. This CDR3 has 13 residues. In germline, CDR1 is SGHAT, CDR2 FQNNGV. V lost 2 bases and J lost 3, with 7 bases in between.